This T cell receptor beta chain was documented in a study of glioma-infiltrating T cells after dendritic cell vaccination. Study summary: Patients received three intradermal dendritic cell vaccine injections at biweekly intervals. Study-level points and caveats: Longer survival after dendritic cell vaccination followed higher pretreatment TIL content.

Sample time point: after dendritic cell vaccination, including at tumor progression/relapse. No glioblastoma patient carried an isocitrate dehydrogenase mutation. Remarks on this clone: Its antigen is not identified.

The CDR3 contains 13 residues. CDR1 is SGHTA, CDR2 FQGNSA, per germline. V lost 5 bases and J 6 bases, leaving 13 bases between the germline ends. The immunoSEQ assay amplified TCRB CDR3 from up to roughly 2 ug DNA. Libraries were prepared by immunoSEQ multiplex PCR; TCRdb keeps only in-frame clonotypes and omits some of them. The sample contains about 90,000 clones, roughly four fifths of which appear only once. Sample: blood, taken after dendritic cell vaccination. The rearrangement links TRBV7-2 to TRBJ1-1; D is possibly TRBD1 (6 bases). The receptor was derived from a human donor with glioblastoma. Written as DNA, the CDR3 is TGTGCCAGCAGCCTACAGGGTTTTGCTGAAGCTTTCTTT. It is translated as CASSLQGFAEAFF.